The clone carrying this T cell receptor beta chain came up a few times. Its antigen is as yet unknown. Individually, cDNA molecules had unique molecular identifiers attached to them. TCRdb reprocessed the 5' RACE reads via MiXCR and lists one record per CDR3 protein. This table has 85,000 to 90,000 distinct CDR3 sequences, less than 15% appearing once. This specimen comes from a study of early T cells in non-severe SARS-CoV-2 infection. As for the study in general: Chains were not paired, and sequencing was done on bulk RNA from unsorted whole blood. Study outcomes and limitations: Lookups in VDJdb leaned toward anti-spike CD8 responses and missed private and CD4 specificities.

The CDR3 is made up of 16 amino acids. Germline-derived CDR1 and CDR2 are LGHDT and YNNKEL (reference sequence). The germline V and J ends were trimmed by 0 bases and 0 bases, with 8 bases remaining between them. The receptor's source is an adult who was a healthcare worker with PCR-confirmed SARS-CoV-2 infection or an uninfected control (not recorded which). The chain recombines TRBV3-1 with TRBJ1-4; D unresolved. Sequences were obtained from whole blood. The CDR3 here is CASSQDSGATNEKLFF. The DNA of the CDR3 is TGTGCCAGCAGCCAAGATTCCGGTGCAACTAATGAAAAACTGTTTTTT.